The TCR beta chain under discussion was sequenced for a study of CD8 T cells in Susac syndrome. Germline V gives CDR1 SQVTM, CDR2 ANQGSEA. The CDR3 sequence is 13 residues long. V was pared by 6 bases and J by 8 bases, with 16 bases between. Random hexamers were used to reverse transcribe the RNA input (about 0.5 to 1 ug). The TCR beta CDR3 was amplified by immunoSEQ multiplex PCR across 54 Vbeta, 13 Jbeta. A single record per CDR3 protein comes from TCRdb applying MiXCR to the immunoSEQ multiplex PCR reads. The sample yields some 120,000 distinct CDR3 sequences, around 90% seen once. The chain uses TRBV29-1 and TRBJ1-4; TRBD1 is a possible D gene (5 bases). This TCR was recovered from a human donor in good health. The sample was CD8+ T cells from PBMCs. CDR3 nucleotide sequence: TGCAGCGTCGGCGGGGGACTGGGCGAAAAACTGTTTTTT. It specifies CSVGGGLGEKLFF. The full variable domain, its missing parts supplied by reference TRBV29-1 and TRBJ1-4, is SAVISQKPSRDICQRGTSLTIQCQVDSQVTMMFWYRQQPGQSLTLIATANQGSEATYESGFVIDKFPISRPNLTFSTLTVSNMSPEDSSIYLCSVGGGLGEKLFFGSGTQLSVL.